This TCR beta chain was observed in a study of T cells in localized non-small cell lung cancer. Study findings and constraints: Uninvolved adjacent lung showed higher T cell clonality than tumor. Paired adjacent lung recovered a median around 62 of the top 100 tumor clones.

Assay: immunoSEQ multiplex PCR; the TCRdb copy retains only in-frame clones and omits some. The sample lists 53,000 or so clones, about nine tenths occurring once. Worth noting for this clone: Its antigen remains unidentified.

The length of the CDR3 is 12 residues. Germline lookup yields CDR1 SQVTM and CDR2 ANQGSEA. Trimming stripped 0 bases from V and 8 bases from J, with 7 bases between. The sample here was peripheral blood, taken before any cancer treatment. This sequence was found in a man aged 35 to 70 with stage I lung adenocarcinoma. The chain joins TRBV29-1 to TRBJ1-4; D is uncertain. The CDR3 bases are TGCAGCGTTGAAGATCTTTGGGAAAAACTGTTTTTT. Protein product: CSVEDLWEKLFF.